Following are 20 T cell receptor beta chains from one sample sequenced in a study of cytomegalovirus exposure and HLA in healthy donors. Measured with immunoSEQ multiplex PCR; TCRdb has only the in-frame clones, and not every one. The table has some 68,000 clones, about 94% seen once. Sequencing was done on a sample of PBMCs. The receptors were sampled from a man younger than 35 in good health and CMV-seropositive.

The chain has TRBV5-8 and TRBJ2-7; 7 nucleotides agree with TRBD1. Germline V gene data show CDR1 as SGHTS and CDR2 as YDEGEE. This CDR3 is built from 14 residues. J was trimmed by 3 bases and V by 4 bases; bases with no gene match: 7. CDR3 sequence: CASSLTGSLYEQYF. CDR3 sequence (DNA): TGTGCCAGCAGCCTGACAGGGTCCCTCTACGAGCAGTACTTC.

The CDR3 DNA follows: TGTGCCAGCTCACCGCCGAACAGGGGGGGCGCGAACACCGGGGAGCTGTTTTTT. Translating it yields CASSPPNRGGANTGELFF. V and J are TRBV18 and TRBJ2-2, with TRBD1 as a possible D gene (8 bases). V dropped 3 bases and J dropped 0 bases, with 17 bases sitting between them. The CDR3 is made up of 18 amino acids. Germline V gene lookup returns CDR1 KGHSH and CDR2 LQKENI.

This rearrangement joins TRBV19 to TRBJ2-2; 8 bases are a match to TRBD2. This CDR3 spans 13 amino acids. Per germline, CDR1 LNHDA and CDR2 SQIVND (reference sequence). J lost 4 bases, V lost 9 bases, and 4 bases had no gene match. The CDR3 DNA follows: TGTGCCAGCGGCGGGAGGCTCACCGGGGAGCTGTTTTTT. Its translation is CASGGRLTGELFF.

The chain carries TRBV19 and TRBJ2-7; tentatively, D is TRBD1 (5 bases). This CDR3 has 14 residues. V was shortened by 6 bases and J by 0 bases, with 12 bases between the two germline ends. The germline V gene encodes CDR1 LNHDA and CDR2 SQIVND (reference sequence). CDR3 nucleotide sequence: TGTGCCAGTAGAGGACACCTAGGCTCCTACGAGCAGTACTTC. This gives the protein CASRGHLGSYEQYF.

The genes are TRBV19 and TRBJ1-1; tentative D call: TRBD1 (5 bases). Per germline, CDR1 LNHDA and CDR2 SQIVND (reference sequence). The CDR3 is 13 amino acids. The ends were cut back, 3 bases at V and 2 bases at J, with 7 bases in the middle. The CDR3 coding sequence is TGTGCCAGTAGTATCGACAGTAACACTGAAGCTTTCTTT. Translating gives CASSIDSNTEAFF. Full variable domain (outside the CDR3, taken from reference TRBV19 and TRBJ1-1): DGGITQSPKYLFRKEGQNVTLSCEQNLNHDAMYWYRQDPGQGLRLIYYSQIVNDFQKGDIAEGYSVSREKKESFPLTVTSAQKNPTAFYLCASSIDSNTEAFFGQGTRLTVV.

V is TRBV5-1 and J is TRBJ2-1, with D possibly TRBD1 on 5 matching bases. The CDR3 sequence is 15 residues long. Trimming pared 0 bases from V and 13 bases from J, leaving 20 bases between. Per germline, CDR1 SGHRS and CDR2 YFSETQ. CDR3 bases: TGCGCCAGCAGCTTGGCTCCAGGGTCTGAAGTGCATCAGTTCTTC. This encodes CASSLAPGSEVHQFF.

The chain employs TRBV9 and TRBJ2-7; perhaps TRBD1 as D (6 bases). The CDR3 is 13 residues long. Germline V gene lookup returns CDR1 SGDLS and CDR2 YYNGEE. Trimming removed 4 bases from V and 4 bases from J, with 12 bases in between. Written as DNA, the CDR3 is TGTGCCAGCAGCCCAAGAGGGGGTTACGAGCAGTACTTC. It specifies CASSPRGGYEQYF.

The rearrangement uses TRBV7-9 and TRBJ2-5; 7 nucleotides line up with TRBD2. Per the germline V gene, CDR1 is SEHNR and CDR2 is FQNEAQ (reference sequence). After removal of 5 bases from V and 4 bases from J, the junction contained 7 bases not matched to a gene. The CDR3 has 14 residues. The CDR3, as DNA: TGTGCCAGCAGCGAGTCCGGGGGGAGAGAGACCCAGTACTTC. This encodes CASSESGGRETQYF.

The chain has TRBV5-1 and TRBJ2-3; D is possibly TRBD2 (6 bases). V was clipped by 1 base and J by 4 bases, with 13 bases between them. The V gene's germline CDR1 is SGHRS and CDR2 YFSETQ. The CDR3 is made up of 15 amino acids. The CDR3 loop reads CASSLYGGEADTQYF. For the CDR3, the DNA is TGCGCCAGCAGCTTGTACGGCGGGGAGGCAGATACGCAGTATTTT.

The chain recombines TRBV5-1 with TRBJ1-1; D is unresolved. V dropped 2 bases and J dropped 1 base, with 9 bases sitting between them. Germline lookup yields CDR1 SGHRS and CDR2 YFSETQ. The CDR3 is 14 amino acids. In DNA form, the CDR3 reads TGCGCCAGCAGCTTCGGGGTGGGGAACACTGAAGCTTTCTTT. Translated: CASSFGVGNTEAFF.

This chain joins TRBV6-1 and TRBJ2-3, with TRBD2 matching 11 bases. Losses at the gene ends were 11 bases for V and 4 bases for J; bases not matched to a gene: 8. The CDR3 is made up of 14 amino acids. Germline V CDR1 and CDR2: MNHNS, SASEGT. CDR3 nucleotides: TGTGCCGCGGGGGCTAGCGGGGGGCCAGATACGCAGTATTTT. It translates to CAAGASGGPDTQYF.

V is TRBV6-1 and J is TRBJ2-3; 11 nucleotides line up with TRBD2. The ends lost 6 bases at V and 5 bases at J; junction bases unmatched: 4. Per germline, CDR1 MNHNS and CDR2 SASEGT. CDR3 size: 14 residues. Here the CDR3 reads CASRLAGGGDTQYF. CDR3 in DNA: TGTGCCAGCAGGTTAGCGGGAGGGGGAGATACGCAGTATTTT.

This chain uses TRBV5-4 with TRBJ1-2; perhaps TRBD1 as D (5 bases). The V gene's germline CDR1 is SGHNT and CDR2 YYREEE (reference sequence). The length of the CDR3 is 14 residues. V was clipped by 2 bases and J by 3 bases, with 11 bases between them. The CDR3 protein is CASSFGHRDYGYTF. CDR3 sequence (DNA): TGTGCCAGCAGCTTCGGACACCGCGACTATGGCTACACCTTC.

V is TRBV7-9 and J is TRBJ2-5; tentative D call: TRBD2 (6 bases). Germline V CDR1 and CDR2: SEHNR, FQNEAQ (reference sequence). The CDR3 is 13 amino acids. V shed 5 bases and J shed 1 base, with 8 bases lying between them. In nucleotides, the CDR3 is TGTGCCAGCAGCCCGGGGGTCCAAGAGACCCAGTACTTC. It codes for CASSPGVQETQYF.

The rearrangement joins TRBV4-2 to TRBJ2-7; D unclear. The length of the CDR3 is 13 residues. V was cut by 0 bases and J by 4 bases, with 7 bases left in between. The germline V gene encodes CDR1 LGHNA and CDR2 YNFKEQ. CDR3 amino acids: CASSQEFRYEQYF. For the CDR3, the DNA is TGTGCCAGCAGCCAAGAGTTCCGTTACGAGCAGTACTTC.

The V call is TRBV27, the J call TRBJ2-3; TRBD2 might be the D (6 bases). Trimming removed 1 base at V and 4 bases at J, with 15 bases between. The CDR3 consists of 16 residues. The germline gives CDR1 MNHEY, CDR2 SMNVEV (reference sequence). The CDR3 spells CASSLYRGAGSDTQYF. CDR3 DNA sequence: TGTGCCAGCAGTTTATATAGGGGAGCGGGCTCAGATACGCAGTATTTT.

This sequence joins TRBV2 and TRBJ1-5; the match to TRBD1 covers 9 bases. J lost 4 bases, V lost 6 bases, and 4 bases had no gene match. Germline V gene sequence: CDR1 SNHLY, CDR2 FYNNEI. There are 14 residues in the CDR3. The CDR3: CASRGQGRNQPQHF. CDR3 DNA sequence: TGTGCCAGCAGGGGACAGGGTCGGAATCAGCCCCAGCATTTT.

V usage is TRBV4-2 and J usage is TRBJ2-1; 13 nucleotides align to TRBD2. Trimming at V came to 4 bases and at J to 7 bases, leaving 7 bases not matched to a gene. Germline CDR1 and CDR2: LGHNA and YNFKEQ. The CDR3 runs to 16 residues. The CDR3 DNA sequence: TGTGCCAGCAGCCCCCGACTAGCGGGAGGCGGGAATGAGCAGTTCTTC. Translated, it gives CASSPRLAGGGNEQFF.

The chain carries TRBV10-1 and TRBJ2-2, with D possibly matching TRBD2 (6 bases). The germline V and J ends were trimmed by 6 bases and 4 bases, with 18 bases remaining between them. The CDR3 is made up of 16 amino acids. CDR1 is WNHNN, CDR2 SYGVQD, per germline (reference sequence). The CDR3 sequence: CASSPVEGLFTGELFF. The CDR3 coding sequence is TGCGCCAGCAGCCCCGTGGAGGGCTTGTTCACCGGGGAGCTGTTTTTT.

The chain employs TRBV4-1 and TRBJ1-2, with D unresolved. V lost 6 bases to trimming and J lost 4 bases, with 15 bases between them. The CDR3 contains 14 residues. The germline V gene encodes CDR1 MGHRA and CDR2 YSYEKL. The CDR3 here is CASRPPLRSYGYTF. CDR3 nucleotide sequence: TGCGCCAGCAGACCCCCCTTAAGGAGCTATGGCTACACCTTC.